This T cell receptor (beta chain) was obtained from a study of follicular helper T cells after annual influenza vaccination. Study-wide findings and caveats: ICOS-CD38- cTfh most often held earlier Day 7 ICOS+CD38+ clones. Recurrent ICOS+CD38+ cTfh clonotypes included tetramer and AIM influenza-specific ones.

The CDR3 length is 15 residues. The germline V gene encodes CDR1 SGHTA and CDR2 FQGNSA. V lost 4 bases and J lost 5, with 18 bases in between. The time point here: 2014-2015 season, pre-vaccination. Between about 40 and 110 mL of blood was drawn per time point. Comment on this clone: Its antigen is currently unknown.

Clones were read by immunoSEQ multiplex PCR, and TCRdb kept only the in-frame ones, dropping some. The sample carries approximately 15,000 clones, 60% to 80% recorded once. The chain joins TRBV7-2 to TRBJ2-7; either TRBD1 or TRBD2 may supply D (5 bases each). This receptor was identified in an adult who received the influenza vaccine. This specimen was CXCR5- memory CD4+ T cells sorted from blood, taken on the day of influenza vaccination. CDR3 loop: CASSSLMRGSDEQYF. CDR3 nucleotide sequence: TGTGCCAGCAGCTCTCTCATGAGGGGATCGGACGAGCAGTACTTC.